This T cell receptor (beta chain) is from a study of blood T cell repertoires in COVID-19. The overall study: T cells, B-cell-depleted T cells, or PBMCs supplied cDNA or gDNA.

CDR1 MNHEY and CDR2 SVGAGI come from the germline V gene. The CDR3 contains 13 residues. Unmatched junction bases numbered 3, after V lost 4 bases and J lost 5 bases. In the source study's methods: Estimated nucleated cell counts came from reference gene primer amplification. Clones were sequenced by immunoSEQ multiplex PCR, and TCRdb holds only the in-frame ones, with some missing. For V, J and clone size, that table is used; D and trimming come from the DNA. Of around 270,000 clones listed, 80% to 90% are singletons. The chain combines TRBV6-5 with TRBJ1-2, with 8 positions matching TRBD1. The material sequenced was peripheral blood. This sequence originates from a woman between 50 and 59 years old with acute or convalescent COVID-19. In DNA form, the CDR3 reads TGTGCCAGCAGTTCAGGGGGCGCGTATGGCTACACCTTC. Protein: CASSSGGAYGYTF.